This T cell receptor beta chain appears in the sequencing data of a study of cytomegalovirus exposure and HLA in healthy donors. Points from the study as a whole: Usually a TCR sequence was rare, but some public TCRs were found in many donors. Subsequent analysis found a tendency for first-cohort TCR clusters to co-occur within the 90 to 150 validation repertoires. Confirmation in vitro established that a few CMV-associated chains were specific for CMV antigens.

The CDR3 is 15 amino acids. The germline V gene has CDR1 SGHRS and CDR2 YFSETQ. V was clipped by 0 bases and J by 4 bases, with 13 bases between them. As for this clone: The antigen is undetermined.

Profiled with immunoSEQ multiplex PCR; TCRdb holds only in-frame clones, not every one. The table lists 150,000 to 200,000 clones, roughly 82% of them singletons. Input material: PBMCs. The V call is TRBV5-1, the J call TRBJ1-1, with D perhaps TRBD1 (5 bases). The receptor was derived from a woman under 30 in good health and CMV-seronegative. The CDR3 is CASSLGSGPSTEAFF. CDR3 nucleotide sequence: TGCGCCAGCAGCTTGGGATCAGGGCCTAGCACTGAAGCTTTCTTT.